This section outlines one TCR beta chain sequence together with its context. This clonotype was observed many times. Its antigen is still unknown. The sample holds no much larger clone one base away, and base qualities are not on file. This entry is derived from a study of breast tumors, draining lymph nodes, adjacent tissues (dated by TCRdb to 2016 to 2017). Some background on the complete study: In breast cancer patients, the study compared the TCR beta repertoires of tumor, adjacent nontumor tissue and axillary lymph nodes. The study was designed to assess the relationships and possible T-cell exchange between tumor, surrounding tissue and draining lymph node repertoires in human breast cancer. General findings and caveats noted by the study authors: The data were judged consistent with most tumor T cells deriving from the lymph node and then expanding within tumor tissue. Tumor T-cell repertoires showed less diversity than lymph node repertoires and more diversity than nontumor tissue repertoires, and tumor T-cell repertoires showed preferential V and J gene usage. In luminal-like breast cancer, tumor and nontumor tissue repertoires resembled each other significantly more than in basal-like breast cancer. The conclusion that tumor T cells originate in lymph nodes was framed as consistent with a hypothesis rather than directly demonstrated.

The lymph node samples were taken from the axillary draining lymph nodes of breast cancer patients. Sequencer: Illumina HiSeq 2000. TCR beta chain libraries were generated by multiplex PCR amplification. The amplified TCR beta chain products were analyzed by high-throughput sequencing. TCRdb reprocessing: public reads trimmed at Q25 with fastp, clones called with MiXCR, in-frame beta chains kept. Here each entry gathers all rows of one CDR3 protein and keeps the most common genes and DNA. The sample table records hundreds of thousands of distinct CDR3 sequences; 32% of these occur just once. The ten biggest clones cover around 1.5% of the sample. Including the terminal cysteine and phenylalanine, the CDR3 comprises 13 residues. CDR3 DNA only is kept here, 39 bases in frame from base 1. V drops 9 bases and J drops 0 bases, leaving 8 bases in between. Via the germline V gene (reference sequence), CDR1 is SGHAT and CDR2 FQDESV.

The receptor was derived from a female donor with breast cancer. Some clones in this sample may be carry-over from other donors' samples. Recombination joined TRBV11-1 with TRBJ1-4; the D gene identity is not certain. Sequencing was carried out using axillary lymph node tissue. The CDR3 region has the sequence CASRRATNEKLFF. The DNA reads as follows: TGTGCCAGTCGCCGAGCAACTAATGAAAAACTGTTTTTT.